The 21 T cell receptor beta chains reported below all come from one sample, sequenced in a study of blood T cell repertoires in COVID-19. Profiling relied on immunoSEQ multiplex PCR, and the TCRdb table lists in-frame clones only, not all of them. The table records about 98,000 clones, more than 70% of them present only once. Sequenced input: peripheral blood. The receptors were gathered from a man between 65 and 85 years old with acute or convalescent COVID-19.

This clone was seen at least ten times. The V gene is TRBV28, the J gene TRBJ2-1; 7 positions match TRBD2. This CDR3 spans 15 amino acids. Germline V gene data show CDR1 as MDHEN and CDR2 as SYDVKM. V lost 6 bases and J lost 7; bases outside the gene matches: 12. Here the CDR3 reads CASRHIIPGRNEQFF. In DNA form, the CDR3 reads TGTGCCAGCAGACATATCATACCCGGGAGGAATGAGCAGTTCTTC. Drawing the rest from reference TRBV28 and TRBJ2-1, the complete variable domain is DVKVTQSSRYLVKRTGEKVFLECVQDMDHENMFWYRQDPGLGLRLIYFSYDVKMKEKGDIPEGYSVSREKKERFSLILESASTNQTSMYLCASRHIIPGRNEQFFGPGTRLTVL.

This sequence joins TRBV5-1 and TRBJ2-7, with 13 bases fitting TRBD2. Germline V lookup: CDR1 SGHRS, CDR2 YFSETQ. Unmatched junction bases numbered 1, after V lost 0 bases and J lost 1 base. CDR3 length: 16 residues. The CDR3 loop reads CASSLGTSGSSYEQYF. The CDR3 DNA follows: TGCGCCAGCAGCTTGGGGACTAGCGGGAGTTCCTACGAGCAGTACTTC.

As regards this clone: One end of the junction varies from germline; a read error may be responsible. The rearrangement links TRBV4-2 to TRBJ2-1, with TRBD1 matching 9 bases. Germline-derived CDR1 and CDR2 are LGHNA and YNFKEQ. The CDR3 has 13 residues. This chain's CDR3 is CASSQEGRDRELF. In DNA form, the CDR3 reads TGTGCCAGCAGCCAAGAAGGGAGGGACAGGGAACTCTTC.

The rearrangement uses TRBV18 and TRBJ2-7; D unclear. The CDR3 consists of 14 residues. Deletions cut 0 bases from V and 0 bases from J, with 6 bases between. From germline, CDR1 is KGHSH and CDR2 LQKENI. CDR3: CASSPPNFSYEQYF. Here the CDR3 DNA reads TGTGCCAGCTCACCACCGAACTTCTCCTACGAGCAGTACTTC.

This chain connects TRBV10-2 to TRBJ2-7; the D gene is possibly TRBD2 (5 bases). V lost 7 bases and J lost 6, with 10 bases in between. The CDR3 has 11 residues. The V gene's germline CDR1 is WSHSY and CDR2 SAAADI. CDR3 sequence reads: CASTSGPEQYF. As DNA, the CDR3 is TGCGCCAGCACGAGCGGTCCCGAGCAGTACTTC.

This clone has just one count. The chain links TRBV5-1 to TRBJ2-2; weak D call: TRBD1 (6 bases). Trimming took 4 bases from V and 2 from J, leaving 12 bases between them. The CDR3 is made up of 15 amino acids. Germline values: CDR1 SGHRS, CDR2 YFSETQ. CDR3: CASSTTGFNTGELFF. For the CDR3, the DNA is TGCGCCAGCAGCACCACAGGGTTCAACACCGGGGAGCTGTTTTTT.

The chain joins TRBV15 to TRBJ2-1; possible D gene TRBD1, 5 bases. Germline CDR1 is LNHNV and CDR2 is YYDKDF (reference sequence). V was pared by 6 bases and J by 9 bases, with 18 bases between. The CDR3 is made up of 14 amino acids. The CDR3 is CATRDNRGTTEQFF. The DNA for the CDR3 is TGTGCCACCAGGGACAATCGCGGCACAACTGAGCAGTTCTTC.

This chain's CDR3 is CATKTGGWDSPLHF. CDR3 bases: TGTGCCACCAAGACAGGGGGATGGGATTCACCCCTCCACTTT. V and J are TRBV15 and TRBJ1-6; 9 bases fit TRBD1. V shed 7 bases and J 8 bases; nucleotides not matched to a gene: 6. There are 14 residues in the CDR3. Per germline, CDR1 LNHNV and CDR2 YYDKDF (reference sequence).

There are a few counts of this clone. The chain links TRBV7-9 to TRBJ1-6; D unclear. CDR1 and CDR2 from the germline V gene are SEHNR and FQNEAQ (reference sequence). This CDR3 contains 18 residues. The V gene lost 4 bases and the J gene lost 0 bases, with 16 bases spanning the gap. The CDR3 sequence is CASSSPDGDSSYNSPLHF. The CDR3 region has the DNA TGTGCCAGCAGCTCCCCGGACGGGGATAGCTCCTATAATTCACCCCTCCACTTT.

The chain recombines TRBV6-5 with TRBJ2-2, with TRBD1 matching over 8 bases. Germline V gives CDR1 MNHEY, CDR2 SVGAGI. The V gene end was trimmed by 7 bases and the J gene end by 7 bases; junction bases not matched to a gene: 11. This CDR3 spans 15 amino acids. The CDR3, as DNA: TGTGCCAGCACCGACAGGGGCATGAGGAACGGGGAGCTGTTTTTT. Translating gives CASTDRGMRNGELFF.

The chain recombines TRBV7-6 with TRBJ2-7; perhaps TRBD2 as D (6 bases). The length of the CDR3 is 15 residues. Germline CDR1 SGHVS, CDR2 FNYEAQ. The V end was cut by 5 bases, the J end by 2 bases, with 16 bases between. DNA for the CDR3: TGTGCCAGCAGCCTTAACCGGGACTCCGCCTACGAGCAGTACTTC. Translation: CASSLNRDSAYEQYF. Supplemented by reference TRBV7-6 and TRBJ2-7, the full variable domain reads GAGVSQSPRYKVTKRGQDVALRCDPISGHVSLYWYRQALGQGPEFLTYFNYEAQQDKSGLPNDRFSAERPEGSISTLTIQRTEQRDSAMYRCASSLNRDSAYEQYFGPGTRLTVT.

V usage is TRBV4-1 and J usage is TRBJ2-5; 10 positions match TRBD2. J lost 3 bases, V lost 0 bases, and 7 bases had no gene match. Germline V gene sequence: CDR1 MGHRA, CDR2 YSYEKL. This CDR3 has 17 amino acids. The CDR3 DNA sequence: TGCGCCAGCAGCCAAGAGAGGGGGCTAGCGGGAGAAGAGACCCAGTACTTC. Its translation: CASSQERGLAGEETQYF.

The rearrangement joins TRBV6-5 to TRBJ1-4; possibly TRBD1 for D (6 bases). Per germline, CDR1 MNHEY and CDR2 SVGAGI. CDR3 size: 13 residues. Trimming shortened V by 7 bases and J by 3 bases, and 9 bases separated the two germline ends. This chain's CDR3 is CASNNRANEKLFF. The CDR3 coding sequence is TGTGCCAGCAATAACAGGGCTAATGAAAAACTGTTTTTT.

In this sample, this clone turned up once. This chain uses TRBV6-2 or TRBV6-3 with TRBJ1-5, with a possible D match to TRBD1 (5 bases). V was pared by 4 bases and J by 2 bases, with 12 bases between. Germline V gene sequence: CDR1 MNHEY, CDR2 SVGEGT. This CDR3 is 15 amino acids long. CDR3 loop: CASSFRGDGNQPQHF. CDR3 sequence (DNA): TGTGCCAGCAGTTTTCGGGGGGACGGCAATCAGCCCCAGCATTTT.

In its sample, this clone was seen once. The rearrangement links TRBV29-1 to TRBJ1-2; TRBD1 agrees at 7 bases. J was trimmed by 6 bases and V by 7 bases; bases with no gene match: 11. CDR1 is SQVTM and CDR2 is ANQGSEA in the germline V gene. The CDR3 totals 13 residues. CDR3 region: CSAPEPGQNGYTF. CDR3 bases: TGCAGCGCCCCAGAGCCGGGACAGAATGGCTACACCTTC.

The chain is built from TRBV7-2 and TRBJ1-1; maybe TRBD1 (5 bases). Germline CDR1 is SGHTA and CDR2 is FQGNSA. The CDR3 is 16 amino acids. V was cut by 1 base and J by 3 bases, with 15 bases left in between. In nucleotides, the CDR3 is TGTGCCAGCAGCTTAGAAGGGGCAGGCGGGGACACTGAAGCTTTCTTT. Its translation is CASSLEGAGGDTEAFF. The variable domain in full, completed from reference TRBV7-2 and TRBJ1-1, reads GAGVSQSPSNKVTEKGKDVELRCDPISGHTALYWYRQSLGQGLEFLIYFQGNSAPDKSGLPSDRFSAERTGGSVSTLTIQRTQQEDSAVYLCASSLEGAGGDTEAFFGQGTRLTVV.

The CDR3 DNA sequence: TGTGCCAGCACCCTCCCCAGGGGAGAGACCCAGTACTTC. It yields the protein CASTLPRGETQYF. The genes are TRBV27 and TRBJ2-5, with a possible D match to TRBD1 (6 bases). The CDR3 is 13 residues long. Germline loops: CDR1 MNHEY, CDR2 SMNVEV (reference sequence). Between the trimmed V and J ends, which lost 7 bases and 4 bases, there was a span of 13 bases.

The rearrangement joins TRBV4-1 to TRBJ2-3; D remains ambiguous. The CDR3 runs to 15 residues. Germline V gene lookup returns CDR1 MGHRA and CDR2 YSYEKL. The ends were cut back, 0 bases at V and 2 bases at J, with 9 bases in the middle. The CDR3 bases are TGCGCCAGCAGCCAAGACGGAGCGCCCACAGATACGCAGTATTTT. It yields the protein CASSQDGAPTDTQYF.

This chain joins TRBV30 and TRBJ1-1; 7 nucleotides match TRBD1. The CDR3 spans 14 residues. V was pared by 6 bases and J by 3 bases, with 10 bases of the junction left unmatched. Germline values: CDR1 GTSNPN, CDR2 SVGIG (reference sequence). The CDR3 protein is CACSFSTGHTEAFF. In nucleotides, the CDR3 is TGTGCCTGTTCTTTTTCGACAGGGCACACTGAAGCTTTCTTT.

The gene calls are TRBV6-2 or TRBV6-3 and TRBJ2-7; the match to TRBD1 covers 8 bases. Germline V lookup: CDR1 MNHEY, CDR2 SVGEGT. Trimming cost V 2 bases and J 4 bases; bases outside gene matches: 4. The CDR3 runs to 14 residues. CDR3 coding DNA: TGTGCCAGCAGTTACATGCAGGGGGCTTACGAGCAGTACTTC. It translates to CASSYMQGAYEQYF.

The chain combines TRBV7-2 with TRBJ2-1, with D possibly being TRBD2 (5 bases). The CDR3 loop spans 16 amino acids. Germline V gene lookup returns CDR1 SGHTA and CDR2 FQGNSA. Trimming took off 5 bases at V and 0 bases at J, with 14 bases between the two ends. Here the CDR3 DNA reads TGTGCCAGCAGCACCCCCCCGGGGAGCTCCTACAATGAGCAGTTCTTC. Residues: CASSTPPGSSYNEQFF.